The 25 T cell receptor beta chains below were found in one sample sequenced in a study of blood T cell repertoires in COVID-19. Data came from immunoSEQ multiplex PCR; TCRdb stores just in-frame clones and leaves some out. The table has more than 70,000 clones, around 83% seen once. Sequenced material: peripheral blood. The receptors were sampled from a human donor in a cohort sampled during active COVID-19.

V is TRBV5-1 and J is TRBJ2-7, with 10 bases matching TRBD2. The CDR3 consists of 13 residues. V lost 2 bases to trimming and J lost 4 bases; unmatched junction nucleotides: 0. The germline V gene has CDR1 SGHRS and CDR2 YFSETQ. The CDR3 loop reads CASSFSGGYEQYF. The CDR3 coding sequence is TGCGCCAGCAGCTTTAGCGGGGGGTACGAGCAGTACTTC.

The chain uses TRBV3-1 (or the pseudogene TRBV3-2) and TRBJ2-5, with D unresolved. CDR1 and CDR2 (germline): LGHDT, YNNKEL (reference sequence). The V and J ends lost 0 bases and 7 bases respectively, with 9 bases between them. The length of the CDR3 is 13 residues. CDR3 nucleotides: TGTGCCAGCAGCCAAGATAGACTGGGGACCCAGTACTTC. This gives the protein CASSQDRLGTQYF.

The chain has TRBV4-1 and TRBJ2-1, with 7 bases lining up with TRBD2. The trim removed 8 bases at V and 9 bases at J, leaving 4 bases unmatched. Germline V lookup: CDR1 MGHRA, CDR2 YSYEKL. This CDR3 is built from 11 residues. The CDR3 coding sequence is TGCGCCAGCGGGGGGGTGGGTGAGCAGTTCTTC. This translates into CASGGVGEQFF.

This clone was seen only once. The chain carries TRBV5-6 and TRBJ2-7; possibly TRBD1 for D (6 bases). This CDR3 is 12 amino acids long. Germline V gene lookup returns CDR1 SGHDT and CDR2 YYEEEE. V lost 1 base to trimming and J lost 6 bases, with 8 bases between them. The CDR3 loop is CASSLSGVEQYF. CDR3 nucleotides: TGTGCCAGCAGCTTGTCAGGGGTCGAGCAGTACTTC.

The V gene is TRBV14, the J gene TRBJ1-5; 12 nucleotides align to TRBD1. V lost 0 bases to trimming and J lost 7 bases; unmatched junction nucleotides: 10. This CDR3 has 18 amino acids. Germline CDR1 and CDR2: SGHDN and FVKESK. In nucleotides, the CDR3 is TGTGCCAGCAGCCAAGACCCCGGGGGACAGGGGGCTGGCCAGCCCCAGCATTTT. It is translated as CASSQDPGGQGAGQPQHF.

V and J are TRBV19 and TRBJ2-5; 9 bases agree with TRBD2. The CDR3 has 16 amino acids. The germline CDR1 and CDR2 sequences are LNHDA and SQIVND (reference sequence). With V trimmed by 6 bases and J by 2 bases, 10 bases remained unmatched. The CDR3 nucleotides read TGTGCCAGTAGATCAATCGATGCGGGGGGGCAAGAGACCCAGTACTTC. Protein sequence: CASRSIDAGGQETQYF.

V is TRBV29-1 and J is TRBJ1-4; D is perhaps TRBD1 (6 bases). CDR1 is SQVTM and CDR2 is ANQGSEA in the germline V gene. The CDR3 totals 14 residues. Deletions cut 7 bases from V and 8 bases from J, with 20 bases between. The CDR3 is CSAQRGALREKLFF. The CDR3 DNA follows: TGCAGCGCCCAACGGGGGGCCCTTAGGGAAAAACTGTTTTTT.

The gene calls are TRBV6-5 and TRBJ1-5, with 7 bases identical to TRBD1. Germline V gene data show CDR1 as MNHEY and CDR2 as SVGAGI. V trimming: 5 bases; J trimming: 7 bases; junction bases outside the gene matches: 5. The CDR3 covers 13 residues. For the CDR3, the DNA is TGTGCCAGCAGTCGGGACAGCAGGCAGCCCCAGCATTTT. Translation gives CASSRDSRQPQHF.

The V gene is TRBV20-1, the J gene TRBJ1-1; D unclear. Germline V gene lookup returns CDR1 DFQATT and CDR2 SNEGSKA (reference sequence). The germline V and J ends were trimmed by 3 bases and 0 bases, with 8 bases remaining between them. The CDR3 contains 13 residues. The CDR3 DNA follows: TGCAGTGCTAGTCCCCAGATGAACACTGAAGCTTTCTTT. Translating gives CSASPQMNTEAFF.

V gene TRBV5-1 combines with J gene TRBJ2-1; no clear D gene. Germline values: CDR1 SGHRS, CDR2 YFSETQ. The CDR3 covers 14 residues. Trimming took off 0 bases at V and 7 bases at J, with 11 bases between the two ends. CDR3 amino acids: CASSLAAQVNEQFF. In DNA, the CDR3 is TGCGCCAGCAGCTTGGCCGCGCAAGTTAATGAGCAGTTCTTC. The full variable domain, completed using reference TRBV5-1 and TRBJ2-1, is KAGVTQTPRYLIKTRGQQVTLSCSPISGHRSVSWYQQTPGQGLQFLFEYFSETQRNKGNFPGRFSGRQFSNSRSEMNVSTLELGDSALYLCASSLAAQVNEQFFGPGTRLTVL.

By sample fraction, this clone is medium-sized. The CDR3 region has the DNA TGTGCCAGCAGTGAACTAGCGGGGGGGCCCGGGGAGCTGTTTTTT. This gives the protein CASSELAGGPGELFF. V is TRBV6-4 and J is TRBJ2-2; TRBD2 matches 13 bases. The CDR3 is 15 amino acids. Germline V gene data show CDR1 as MRHNA and CDR2 as SNTAGT. V gave up 3 bases and J gave up 6 bases; unmatched junction bases: 1.

The chain links TRBV7-9 to TRBJ2-7; 10 bases are a match to TRBD1. Looked up from germline, CDR1 is SEHNR and CDR2 is FQNEAQ (reference sequence). This CDR3 comprises 15 residues. Trimming at V came to 4 bases and at J to 5 bases, leaving 8 bases not matched to a gene. CDR3 sequence reads: CASSWGQGQMDEQYF. For the CDR3, the DNA is TGTGCCAGCAGCTGGGGACAGGGGCAGATGGACGAGCAGTACTTC.

The CDR3 loop reads CASRNIKRGGRETQYF. CDR3 DNA sequence: TGTGCCAGCAGAAACATAAAGCGGGGGGGCAGGGAGACCCAGTACTTC. The J gene is TRBJ2-5, the V gene TRBV2; TRBD2 agrees at 10 bases. J gave up 5 bases and V 6 bases, and 12 bases lay outside the gene matches. This CDR3 comprises 16 residues. The germline CDR1 and CDR2 sequences are SNHLY and FYNNEI.

This chain connects TRBV4-1 to TRBJ1-1; D is possibly TRBD1 (6 bases). Trimming shortened V by 3 bases and J by 2 bases, and 13 bases separated the two germline ends. The CDR3 runs to 15 residues. Per the germline V gene, CDR1 is MGHRA and CDR2 is YSYEKL. The CDR3 nucleotides read TGCGCCAGCAGCCACCTAGGGGGTGGTAACACTGAAGCTTTCTTT. As protein: CASSHLGGGNTEAFF.

The chain links TRBV5-1 to TRBJ2-1; 7 positions agree with TRBD2. This CDR3 is built from 15 residues. Germline CDR1 and CDR2: SGHRS and YFSETQ. The junction had 4 bases not matched to a gene; V was cut back by 0 bases and J by 4 bases. The CDR3 sequence: CASSLDQRGYNEQFF. In DNA, the CDR3 is TGCGCCAGCAGCTTGGATCAGCGGGGTTACAATGAGCAGTTCTTC.

The V gene is TRBV5-6, the J gene TRBJ2-3; 14 positions match TRBD2. Germline loops: CDR1 SGHDT, CDR2 YYEEEE. The CDR3 sequence is 17 residues long. V lost 3 bases and J lost 6; bases outside the gene matches: 9. The CDR3 DNA reads TGTGCCAGCAGCTACCCGGGACTAGCGGGGGAGTCGGATACGCAGTATTTT. Its protein is CASSYPGLAGESDTQYF.

The rearrangement uses TRBV3-1 (or the pseudogene TRBV3-2) and TRBJ2-1, with 8 nucleotides matching TRBD1. The CDR3 spans 16 residues. With 4 bases clipped from V and 4 bases from J, the junction kept 9 bases outside the gene matches. In germline, CDR1 is LGHDT, CDR2 YNNKEL (reference sequence). CDR3 nucleotides: TGTGCCAGCAGCCCCGGGACAGGTCGGATATACAATGAGCAGTTCTTC. Translating gives CASSPGTGRIYNEQFF.

V and J are TRBV2 and TRBJ1-2; 10 bases agree with TRBD1. The germline gives CDR1 SNHLY, CDR2 FYNNEI. With 6 bases clipped from V and 3 bases from J, the junction kept 7 bases outside the gene matches. The CDR3 runs to 15 residues. The CDR3 coding sequence is TGTGCCAGCAGGCCATGGGGACAGGGGTACTATGGCTACACCTTC. This gives the protein CASRPWGQGYYGYTF. The variable domain in full, completed from reference TRBV2 and TRBJ1-2, reads EPEVTQTPSHQVTQMGQEVILRCVPISNHLYFYWYRQILGQKVEFLVSFYNNEISEKSEIFDDQFSVERPDGSNFTLKIRSTKLEDSAMYFCASRPWGQGYYGYTFGSGTRLTVV.

Only a few counts were recorded for this clone. The genes are TRBV5-8 and TRBJ1-4; 7 nucleotides align to TRBD1. CDR1 is SGHTS and CDR2 is YDEGEE in the germline V gene. This CDR3 region has 15 residues. The ends lost 4 bases at V and 0 bases at J; junction bases unmatched: 3. Here the CDR3 DNA reads TGTGCCAGCAGCCCGGGACAGTCAACTAATGAAAAACTGTTTTTT. It translates to CASSPGQSTNEKLFF.

The rearrangement uses TRBV3-1 (or the pseudogene TRBV3-2) and TRBJ1-2; D unclear. The CDR3 extends over 13 amino acids. Germline loops: CDR1 LGHDT, CDR2 YNNKEL (reference sequence). V was pared by 1 base and J by 8 bases, with 11 bases between. The CDR3 protein is CASSQGSHGGYTF. The CDR3 region has the DNA TGTGCCAGCAGCCAAGGGAGCCACGGGGGCTACACCTTC.

This clone was counted once. The V gene is TRBV7-3, the J gene TRBJ2-1; 14 bases align to TRBD2. CDR1 is SGHTA, CDR2 FQGTGA, per germline. The CDR3 contains 20 residues. V trimming: 4 bases; J trimming: 6 bases; junction bases outside the gene matches: 17. For the CDR3, the DNA is TGTGCCAGCAGCTCCTCCGGGACTAGCGGGGGACTAGTGGGTGGCAATGAGCAGTTCTTC. This gives the protein CASSSSGTSGGLVGGNEQFF.

The chain joins TRBV18 to TRBJ1-4; tentatively, D is TRBD1 (6 bases). The CDR3 runs 15 residues. CDR1 is KGHSH and CDR2 is LQKENI in the germline V gene. The V gene lost 5 bases and the J gene lost 8 bases, with 18 bases spanning the gap. Here the CDR3 reads CASSFTGTFGEKLFF. The CDR3, as DNA: TGTGCCAGCTCATTCACAGGGACCTTCGGGGAAAAACTGTTTTTT.

This clone was recorded a few times. The J gene is TRBJ1-1, the V gene TRBV5-1; D remains unclear. With 0 bases removed from V and 4 bases from J, the gap between germline ends came to 7 bases. In germline, CDR1 is SGHRS, CDR2 YFSETQ. The CDR3 contains 13 residues. In nucleotides, the CDR3 is TGCGCCAGCAGCTTGGGGGAGGGCACTGAAGCTTTCTTT. Protein product: CASSLGEGTEAFF.

V gene TRBV4-2 combines with J gene TRBJ2-4; 13 bases are a match to TRBD2. J gave up 0 bases and V 1 base, and 6 bases lay outside the gene matches. CDR3 length: 19 residues. Germline V lookup: CDR1 LGHNA, CDR2 YNFKEQ. In DNA, the CDR3 is TGTGCCAGCAGCCAAGGAACTAGCGGGGGGGCCGAAGCCAAAAACATTCAGTACTTC. Protein: CASSQGTSGGAEAKNIQYF.

This clone appeared a single time. This rearrangement joins TRBV20-1 to TRBJ2-5, with unresolved D. CDR3 length: 11 amino acids. Germline CDR1 and CDR2: DFQATT and SNEGSKA (reference sequence). V was pared by 6 bases and J by 0 bases, with 5 bases between. CDR3 sequence (DNA): TGCAGTGCGCAGTACCAAGAGACCCAGTACTTC. As protein: CSAQYQETQYF.